Listed below are T cell receptor beta chains from one sample, sequenced in a study of shared clonotypes between healthy human individuals. Some clones are missing from TCRdb's copy, which holds only in-frame ones; the method was immunoSEQ multiplex PCR. This table holds roughly 2.4 million clones, around 95% found once. Sequencing was carried out using naive CD4+ T cells sorted from blood. Receptors originate from a man aged 18 to 29 in good health. Each CDR3 is given with its conserved first and last residue. Fields, in order: V gene, J gene, D gene, CDR3 length, clone size, CDR3 DNA, CDR3 protein. The D gene is left open where the match is weak. Part of the rows lack a size; the others show once, few, many or a class for expanded clones.

v_call: TRBV5-1
j_call: TRBJ2-3
d_call: -
cdr3_length: 14
clone_size: -
cdr3_nt: TGCGCCAGCAGCATAGGACAAGGCACAGATACGCAGTATTTT
cdr3_aa: CASSIGQGTDTQYF

v_call: TRBV6-6
j_call: TRBJ2-5
d_call: -
cdr3_length: 12
clone_size: -
cdr3_nt: TGTGCCAGCAGTTACCCGGGAGAGACCCAGTACTTC
cdr3_aa: CASSYPGETQYF

v_call: TRBV2
j_call: TRBJ2-5
d_call: TRBD1
cdr3_length: 14
clone_size: -
cdr3_nt: TGTGCCAGCAATGTGGACAGGGCGCAAGAGACCCAGTACTTC
cdr3_aa: CASNVDRAQETQYF

v_call: TRBV6-4
j_call: TRBJ2-3
d_call: -
cdr3_length: 15
clone_size: -
cdr3_nt: TGTGCCAGCAGTGAAACTACCCTCGTGACAGATACGCAGTATTTT
cdr3_aa: CASSETTLVTDTQYF

v_call: TRBV6-1
j_call: TRBJ1-5
d_call: TRBD1
cdr3_length: 13
clone_size: -
cdr3_nt: TGTGCCAGCAATCGACAGGGGAATCAGCCCCAGCATTTT
cdr3_aa: CASNRQGNQPQHF

v_call: TRBV7-2
j_call: TRBJ2-1
d_call: -
cdr3_length: 19
clone_size: once
cdr3_nt: TGTGCCAGCAGCTTAGTAGGGATTTCGGCAGGGGGGATCTACAATGAGCAGTTCTTC
cdr3_aa: CASSLVGISAGGIYNEQFF

v_call: TRBV19
j_call: TRBJ1-6
d_call: -
cdr3_length: 12
clone_size: few
cdr3_nt: TGTGCCAGTAGCAAAGAGAATTCACCCCTCCACTTT
cdr3_aa: CASSKENSPLHF

v_call: TRBV30
j_call: TRBJ1-4
d_call: -
cdr3_length: 17
clone_size: -
cdr3_nt: TGTGCCTGGAGTGTACGGGTTCGGGCGGGAACTAATGAAAAACTGTTTTTT
cdr3_aa: CAWSVRVRAGTNEKLFF

v_call: TRBV28
j_call: TRBJ2-7
d_call: -
cdr3_length: 12
clone_size: once
cdr3_nt: TGTGCCAGCAAGGCGGACAGCTACGAGCAGTACTTC
cdr3_aa: CASKADSYEQYF

v_call: TRBV27
j_call: TRBJ2-7
d_call: -
cdr3_length: 12
clone_size: -
cdr3_nt: TGTGCCAGCAGTTTTCTCGGCCTTCCTTCGTACTTC
cdr3_aa: CASSFLGLPSYF

v_call: TRBV4-3
j_call: TRBJ1-6
d_call: -
cdr3_length: 18
clone_size: -
cdr3_nt: TGCGCCAGCAGCCTCGGATGGCCGAAGGGGACCGGCAATTCACCCCTCCACTTT
cdr3_aa: CASSLGWPKGTGNSPLHF

v_call: TRBV19
j_call: TRBJ2-5
d_call: TRBD2
cdr3_length: 15
clone_size: -
cdr3_nt: TGTGCCAGTAGTATCTTAGCGGGGGAGCGGGAGACCCAGTACTTC
cdr3_aa: CASSILAGERETQYF

v_call: TRBV4-2
j_call: TRBJ1-5
d_call: TRBD1
cdr3_length: 16
clone_size: -
cdr3_nt: TGTGCCAGCAGCCAGGGAGGGACAGGCCCCAATCAGCCCCAGCATTTT
cdr3_aa: CASSQGGTGPNQPQHF

v_call: TRBV30
j_call: TRBJ2-7
d_call: -
cdr3_length: 12
clone_size: -
cdr3_nt: TGTGCCTGGACCCTCGAAGGGTACGAGCAGTACTTC
cdr3_aa: CAWTLEGYEQYF

v_call: TRBV11-2
j_call: TRBJ2-7
d_call: TRBD1
cdr3_length: 17
clone_size: -
cdr3_nt: TGTGCCAGCAGCACCGGGACAGGGCGATGGAGCTCCTACGAGCAGTACTTC
cdr3_aa: CASSTGTGRWSSYEQYF

v_call: TRBV28
j_call: TRBJ2-1
d_call: TRBD1
cdr3_length: 15
clone_size: -
cdr3_nt: TGTGCCAGCACTCGAGGGGGCCACTCCTACAATGAGCAGTTCTTC
cdr3_aa: CASTRGGHSYNEQFF

v_call: TRBV10-3
j_call: TRBJ2-5
d_call: TRBD2
cdr3_length: 14
clone_size: -
cdr3_nt: TGTGCCATCAGTGCTAGCGGGGGGGCAGAGACCCAGTACTTC
cdr3_aa: CAISASGGAETQYF

v_call: TRBV29-1
j_call: TRBJ2-3
d_call: -
cdr3_length: 15
clone_size: -
cdr3_nt: TGCAGCGTTGGTAGGGGCAGTCCTAGCACAGATACGCAGTATTTT
cdr3_aa: CSVGRGSPSTDTQYF

v_call: TRBV13
j_call: TRBJ2-1
d_call: TRBD2
cdr3_length: 15
clone_size: -
cdr3_nt: TGTGCCAGCAGCGTATCGGCTAGCGGGTATTTTGAGCAGTTCTTC
cdr3_aa: CASSVSASGYFEQFF

v_call: TRBV7-2
j_call: TRBJ2-5
d_call: TRBD2
cdr3_length: 16
clone_size: -
cdr3_nt: TGTGCCAGCAGCTTATTAGGCGGGAGAAGGCAAGAGACCCAGTACTTC
cdr3_aa: CASSLLGGRRQETQYF